A selection of T cell receptor beta chains follows, all from one sample in a study of cytomegalovirus exposure and HLA in healthy donors. Clones were sequenced by immunoSEQ multiplex PCR, and TCRdb holds only the in-frame ones, with some missing. The table includes roughly 140,000 clones, roughly 74% detected once. The sequencing input was PBMCs. These receptors all come from a young woman in good health and CMV-seropositive. Both conserved end residues are part of each CDR3. The D gene is left open where the match is weak.

V: TRBV27
J: TRBJ1-1
D: .
CDR3: CASSYYRLGAGDTEAFF

V: TRBV19
J: TRBJ2-1
D: TRBD1
CDR3: CASSIYQGADEQFF

V: TRBV6-4
J: TRBJ1-5
D: TRBD1
CDR3: CASSDRGPRVPQHF

V: TRBV6-6
J: TRBJ1-1
D: TRBD1
CDR3: CASSMTGGRTEAFF

V: TRBV5-5
J: TRBJ1-2
D: .
CDR3: CASSAGGDGYGYTF

V: TRBV19
J: TRBJ1-6
D: TRBD1
CDR3: CASSRDRGNSPLHF

V: TRBV5-8
J: TRBJ1-5
D: .
CDR3: CASSPVNQPQHF

V: TRBV19
J: TRBJ2-7
D: TRBD2
CDR3: CASSPGTSGGFRGYEQYF

V: TRBV10-3
J: TRBJ2-3
D: .
CDR3: CAISEDGGTDTQYF

V: TRBV9
J: TRBJ2-7
D: TRBD1
CDR3: CASSVGGFGDSTYEQYF

V: TRBV18
J: TRBJ1-5
D: .
CDR3: CASSGIGGSNQPQHF